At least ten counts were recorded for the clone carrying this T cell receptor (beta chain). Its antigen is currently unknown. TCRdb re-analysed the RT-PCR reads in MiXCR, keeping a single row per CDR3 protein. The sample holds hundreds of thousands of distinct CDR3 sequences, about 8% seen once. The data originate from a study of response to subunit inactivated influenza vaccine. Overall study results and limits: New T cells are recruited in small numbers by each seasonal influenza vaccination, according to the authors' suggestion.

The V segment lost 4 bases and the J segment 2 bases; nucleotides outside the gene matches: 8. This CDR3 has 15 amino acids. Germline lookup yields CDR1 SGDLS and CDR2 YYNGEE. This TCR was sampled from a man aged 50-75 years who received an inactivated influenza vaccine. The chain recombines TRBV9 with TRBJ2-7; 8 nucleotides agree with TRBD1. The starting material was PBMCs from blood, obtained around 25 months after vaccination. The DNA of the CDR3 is TGTGCCAGCAGCCCAAGTCGGGACAGGCCCTACGAGCAGTACTTC. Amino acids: CASSPSRDRPYEQYF. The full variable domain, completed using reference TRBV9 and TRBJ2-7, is DSGVTQTPKHLITATGQRVTLRCSPRSGDLSVYWYQQSLDQGLQFLIQYYNGEERAKGNILERFSAQQFPDLHSELNLSSLELGDSALYFCASSPSRDRPYEQYFGPGTRLTVT.